The source of this T cell receptor (beta chain) is a study of cytomegalovirus exposure and HLA in healthy donors. Study-wide background: It was reported in a later analysis that the roughly 120 validation repertoires used the same platform as the 666 first-cohort repertoires.

V was shortened by 5 bases and J by 2 bases, with 25 bases between the two germline ends. The CDR3 length is 18 residues. CDR1 is SQVTM and CDR2 is ANQGSEA in the germline V gene. Clones were read by immunoSEQ multiplex PCR, and TCRdb kept only the in-frame ones, dropping some. Here the sample spans 110,000 to 150,000 clones, 84% being singletons. This receptor was identified in a woman aged 25-40 years in good health and CMV-seronegative. The chain uses TRBV29-1 and TRBJ1-3; no reliable D call. Sequencing was carried out using PBMCs. The CDR3 nucleotides read TGCAGCGTTCTGAACTTGACGACGCCTTCTAGAGCTGGAAACACCATATATTTT. This codes for CSVLNLTTPSRAGNTIYF.